This entry lists 26 T cell receptor beta chains sequenced from one sample in a study of T-cell memory formation after mild COVID-19. TCRdb independently ran MiXCR on the 5' RACE reads; one entry per CDR3 protein. The sample includes about 290,000 distinct CDR3 sequences, approximately 15% seen only once; the top ten take about a fifth. Sequences were obtained from PBMCs or a T cell subset sorted from them (not recorded which). The receptors were sampled from a young man who had mild COVID-19 (a few samples of this study predate the infection). Cell type and time point are not known.

This clonotype turned up a few times. CDR3 in amino acids: CASSVLGGGPGEQFF. DNA of the CDR3: TGTGCCAGCAGCGTATTGGGCGGGGGACCGGGGGAGCAGTTCTTC. This chain connects TRBV9 to TRBJ2-1, with 7 bases matching TRBD2. V lost 1 base and J lost 10; bases outside the gene matches: 11. The CDR3 runs 15 residues. Germline V gene sequence: CDR1 SGDLS, CDR2 YYNGEE.

The chain recombines TRBV7-2 with TRBJ2-1, with D perhaps matching TRBD2 (5 bases). CDR1 and CDR2 from the germline V gene are SGHTA and FQGNSA. V dropped 3 bases and J dropped 8 bases, with 11 bases sitting between them. The CDR3 loop spans 13 amino acids. The CDR3 sequence: CASSFRGSYEQFF. DNA for the CDR3: TGTGCCAGCAGCTTCCGGGGATCGTATGAGCAGTTCTTC.

This clonotype was counted only a few times. The chain employs TRBV20-1 and TRBJ1-2; D uncertain. This CDR3 is 10 amino acids long. V lost 1 base to trimming and J lost 7 bases, with 4 bases between them. Germline values: CDR1 DFQATT, CDR2 SNEGSKA (reference sequence). As DNA, the CDR3 is TGCAGTGCTAGAGCCGGTGGCTACACCTTC. It encodes CSARAGGYTF.

This clonotype was counted between two and nine times. This chain links TRBV12-3 or TRBV12-4 with TRBJ2-5; D not certain. The V gene lost 2 bases and the J gene lost 0 bases, with 7 bases spanning the gap. There are 14 residues in the CDR3. This CDR3 reads CASSLNQHQETQYF. The CDR3 DNA follows: TGTGCCAGCAGTTTAAATCAGCACCAAGAGACCCAGTACTTC.

This clonotype has just one count. This chain joins TRBV24-1 and TRBJ1-1; D gene ambiguous. Germline V lookup: CDR1 KGHDR, CDR2 SFDVKD. Trimming cost V 4 bases and J 5 bases, with 7 bases left between them. This CDR3 comprises 12 residues. The CDR3 region is CATSEAGTEAFF. CDR3 coding DNA: TGTGCCACCAGTGAAGCGGGGACTGAAGCTTTCTTT.

The V gene is TRBV7-2, the J gene TRBJ2-7; TRBD1 matches at 8 bases. CDR1 is SGHTA and CDR2 is FQGNSA in the germline V gene. V shed 2 bases, J shed 4 bases, and the junction held 7 bases outside the gene matches. This CDR3 contains 15 residues. The CDR3 nucleotides are TGTGCCAGCAGCTTAAGTAAGCAGGGGGCTTACGAGCAGTACTTC. Translated: CASSLSKQGAYEQYF. The full variable domain, completed using reference TRBV7-2 and TRBJ2-7, is GAGVSQSPSNKVTEKGKDVELRCDPISGHTALYWYRQSLGQGLEFLIYFQGNSAPDKSGLPSDRFSAERTGGSVSTLTIQRTQQEDSAVYLCASSLSKQGAYEQYFGPGTRLTVT.

The V gene is TRBV4-1, the J gene TRBJ2-1; 8 nucleotides line up with TRBD2. The CDR3 consists of 18 residues. Germline-derived CDR1 and CDR2 are MGHRA and YSYEKL. V shed 3 bases, J shed 2 bases, and the junction held 12 bases outside the gene matches. CDR3 protein: CASSHGGSGMSPYNEQFF. Written as DNA, the CDR3 is TGCGCCAGCAGCCACGGGGGTAGCGGGATGAGCCCCTACAATGAGCAGTTCTTC.

This rearrangement joins TRBV18 to TRBJ2-7, with D tentatively TRBD2 (6 bases). In germline, CDR1 is KGHSH, CDR2 LQKENI. The V and J ends lost 5 bases and 6 bases respectively, with 14 bases between them. The CDR3 consists of 13 residues. CDR3 residues: CASSVGGRSEQYV. DNA for the CDR3: TGTGCCAGCTCAGTTGGGGGGAGATCCGAGCAGTACGTC.

The V gene is TRBV27, the J gene TRBJ2-7; D is perhaps TRBD2 (6 bases). Trimming pared 5 bases from V and 4 bases from J, leaving 15 bases between. This CDR3 is 14 amino acids long. CDR1 is MNHEY, CDR2 SMNVEV, per germline (reference sequence). The CDR3 bases are TGTGCCAGCAGTCCGGCGGGGTTTGGGTACGAGCAGTACTTC. Translating gives CASSPAGFGYEQYF.

This clonotype has only a few counts. The chain is built from TRBV12-3 or TRBV12-4 and TRBJ1-5; TRBD1 is a possible D gene (6 bases). The CDR3 runs 14 residues. The V end lost 5 bases, the J end lost 4 bases, and 12 bases lay between the germline ends. CDR3 amino acids: CASSGDTVNQPQHF. The CDR3 DNA reads as TGTGCCAGCAGTGGGGACACCGTTAATCAGCCCCAGCATTTT.

The V and J genes are TRBV4-3 and TRBJ1-5; no definite D call. Per germline, CDR1 LGHNA and CDR2 YSLEER. This CDR3 comprises 14 residues. Trimming removed 4 bases from V and 2 bases from J, with 9 bases in between. In DNA, the CDR3 is TGCGCCAGCAGCCCCCGCCGGGGCAATCAGCCCCAGCATTTT. It codes for CASSPRRGNQPQHF.

This clonotype has only a few counts. This rearrangement joins TRBV4-3 to TRBJ2-2; TRBD2 is a possible D gene (6 bases). Germline V gene sequence: CDR1 LGHNA, CDR2 YSLEER. The CDR3 runs to 15 residues. Between the trimmed V and J ends, which lost 1 base and 6 bases, there was a span of 12 bases. CDR3 sequence (DNA): TGCGCCAGCAGCCAAGTTCCTAGCGTCGCCGGGGAGCTGTTTTTT. Protein: CASSQVPSVAGELFF.

This clonotype showed up just a few times. The chain links TRBV9 to TRBJ2-5; 10 bases match TRBD2. Germline V gene data show CDR1 as SGDLS and CDR2 as YYNGEE. The CDR3 extends over 16 amino acids. V lost 0 bases and J lost 1; bases outside the gene matches: 3. CDR3 nucleotides: TGTGCCAGCAGCGTAGGCGTAGCGGGGGGCCAAGAGACCCAGTACTTC. Its protein product is CASSVGVAGGQETQYF.

This clonotype was counted a few times. The chain couples TRBV5-1 to TRBJ2-3, with 12 bases aligning to TRBD1. V shed 5 bases and J 5 bases; nucleotides not matched to a gene: 6. Germline V CDR1 and CDR2: SGHRS, YFSETQ. This CDR3 region has 15 residues. CDR3 in DNA: TGCGCCAGCAGTGACCGGGACAGGGGGCGAGATACGCAGTATTTT. This translates into CASSDRDRGRDTQYF.

The gene calls are TRBV15 and TRBJ2-1, with no clear D. The germline V gene has CDR1 LNHNV and CDR2 YYDKDF (reference sequence). This CDR3 has 13 amino acids. Between the trimmed V and J ends, which lost 2 bases and 8 bases, there was a span of 10 bases. CDR3: CATSRRGVDEQFF. The CDR3 DNA reads TGTGCCACCAGCAGACGTGGAGTGGATGAGCAGTTCTTC.

This clonotype was seen a handful of times. This rearrangement joins TRBV7-2 to TRBJ2-1; 8 bases line up with TRBD2. Trimming at V came to 1 base and at J to 4 bases, leaving 12 bases not matched to a gene. Germline CDR1 and CDR2: SGHTA and FQGNSA. The CDR3 spans 18 residues. Here the CDR3 reads CASSLDSLAGRTYNEQFF. DNA of the CDR3: TGTGCCAGCAGCTTAGATTCGTTAGCGGGGAGGACGTACAATGAGCAGTTCTTC.

As regards this clonotype: One base away lies a much larger clone, so this may be a sequencing read error. V usage is TRBV5-1 and J usage is TRBJ2-5; 9 bases map to TRBD2. This CDR3 has 17 residues. The germline V gene has CDR1 SGHRS and CDR2 YFSETQ. As DNA, the CDR3 is TGCGCCAGCAGACCAGGTTTGCGGGGGGGCGGAGGAGAGACCAAGTACTTC. Translated: CASRPGLRGGGGETKYF.

The chain employs TRBV20-1 and TRBJ2-1; D might be TRBD1 or TRBD2, each matching 5 bases. The ends were cut back, 3 bases at V and 8 bases at J, with 17 bases in the middle. Germline values: CDR1 DFQATT, CDR2 SNEGSKA (reference sequence). The CDR3 is made up of 14 amino acids. The CDR3 nucleotides read TGCAGTGCTAGGGGGGAGCCAGGTCCAGATGAGCAGTTCTTC. This encodes CSARGEPGPDEQFF.

This clonotype was seen a handful of times. This chain joins TRBV7-2 and TRBJ1-5; D unclear. The germline CDR1 and CDR2 sequences are SGHTA and FQGNSA. This CDR3 contains 15 residues. The V end lost 2 bases, the J end lost 4 bases, and 12 bases lay between the germline ends. CDR3 sequence (DNA): TGTGCCAGCAGCTTATGGGTTGGTGGTAATCAGCCCCAGCATTTT. Translated: CASSLWVGGNQPQHF.

The chain has TRBV7-9 and TRBJ2-3; either TRBD1 or TRBD2 may supply D (5 bases each). The germline V gene encodes CDR1 SEHNR and CDR2 FQNEAQ (reference sequence). The CDR3 sequence is 18 residues long. V lost 6 bases and J 0 bases, leaving 22 bases between the germline ends. The CDR3 sequence is CASRLDPGTGGSTDTQYF. CDR3 in DNA: TGTGCCAGCAGACTCGACCCCGGGACGGGCGGTAGCACAGATACGCAGTATTTT.

The V and J genes are TRBV7-2 and TRBJ1-2; no clear D. Looked up from germline, CDR1 is SGHTA and CDR2 is FQGNSA. This CDR3 region has 12 residues. Trimming took off 3 bases at V and 6 bases at J, with 8 bases between the two ends. The CDR3 region has the DNA TGTGCCAGCAGCTTCCAACTGGATGGCTACACCTTC. Its protein is CASSFQLDGYTF.

This clonotype was observed a few times. The chain combines TRBV4-2 with TRBJ1-1; D is perhaps TRBD1 (5 bases). V lost 1 base to trimming and J lost 2 bases, with 20 bases between them. The CDR3 runs to 18 residues. Germline V gene sequence: CDR1 LGHNA, CDR2 YNFKEQ. The CDR3, as DNA: TGTGCCAGCAGCCAAGGGGAGGGGTATTATTATAGTAACACTGAAGCTTTCTTT. Amino acids: CASSQGEGYYYSNTEAFF.

This clonotype has more than one count but fewer than ten. The chain combines TRBV7-8 with TRBJ2-4, with TRBD2 matching 9 bases. Per the germline V gene, CDR1 is SGHVS and CDR2 is FQNEAQ. V was clipped by 3 bases and J by 1 base; unmatched bases: 13. The CDR3 consists of 19 residues. Written as DNA, the CDR3 is TGTGCCAGCAGCTTTGTATCTAGCGGGGCTATCGGGGCCAAAAACATTCAGTACTTC. Translating it yields CASSFVSSGAIGAKNIQYF.

The rearrangement joins TRBV6-5 to TRBJ2-6; the D is unclear. Trimming shortened V by 5 bases and J by 3 bases, and 11 bases separated the two germline ends. The CDR3 runs 15 residues. Germline lookup yields CDR1 MNHEY and CDR2 SVGAGI. The CDR3 sequence is CASSNLPGGANVLTF. CDR3 coding DNA: TGTGCCAGCAGTAATCTTCCGGGTGGGGCCAACGTCCTGACTTTC.

The chain combines TRBV20-1 with TRBJ2-7; 8 bases fit TRBD1. V shed 0 bases and J 3 bases; nucleotides not matched to a gene: 7. CDR1 and CDR2 from the germline V gene are DFQATT and SNEGSKA (reference sequence). CDR3 size: 15 residues. Here the CDR3 DNA reads TGCAGTGCTAGAGACGGGGCAGGGGGCCTCTACGAGCAGTACTTC. It codes for CSARDGAGGLYEQYF.

This clonotype was counted many times. The rearrangement links TRBV11-2 to TRBJ2-3, with 8 bases lining up with TRBD2. CDR1 and CDR2 from the germline V gene are SGHAT and FQNNGV. This CDR3 spans 14 amino acids. Trimming removed 5 bases from V and 3 bases from J; junction bases left unmatched: 4. The CDR3 spells CASSGGLATDTQYF. DNA for the CDR3: TGTGCCAGCAGCGGCGGACTAGCAACAGATACGCAGTATTTT.